The clone carrying this T cell receptor (beta chain) turned up a few times. Antigen: not known. TCRdb re-called the 5' RACE reads with MiXCR, one entry per CDR3 protein. The sample comprises about 320,000 distinct CDR3 sequences, around 11% of which are singletons, and about 3% rests with the top ten. The sample is drawn from a study of T cells after yellow fever vaccination. Germline V CDR1 and CDR2: LNHDA, SQIVND (reference sequence). V was clipped by 5 bases and J by 8 bases; unmatched bases: 16. The CDR3 is 18 residues long. Study-level findings and limits: Repertoires obtained by FACS sorting could include abundant clonotypes that entered as contaminants from the bulk population.

The sequence was collected from a young man who received the YFV17D yellow fever vaccine. This specimen was CD4+ T cells sorted from PBMCs, taken 45 days after the yellow fever booster vaccination. The rearrangement links TRBV19 to TRBJ2-6, with TRBD1 matching 9 bases. The CDR3 sequence: CASSQRSPGQGPPNVLTF. The CDR3 bases are TGTGCCAGTAGTCAAAGATCACCGGGACAGGGTCCCCCCAACGTCCTGACTTTC.